This T cell receptor beta chain was captured in a study of OX40 agonist ivuxolimab in advanced cancers. Background on the study: Aged about 20 to 80 with a mean of roughly 65 years, they were approximately 80% male. Prior anti-PD-1, anti-PD-L1 or anti-CTLA-4 therapy was allowed; 30% to 40% had some.

The repertoire was sequenced with immunoSEQ multiplex PCR; TCRdb's copy has only in-frame clones and lacks some. The data show about 7,800 clones, 73% seen once. Findings and caveats of the study: On average, a greater number of expanded clones characterised CD8+ T cells relative to CD4+. Low normalized T-cell clonal expansion was additionally recorded for some nonresponders.

As for this clone: Its cognate antigen is unknown.

This CDR3 is 12 amino acids long. V was cut by 1 base and J by 10 bases, with 10 bases left in between. CDR1 LNHDA and CDR2 SQIVND come from the germline V gene (reference sequence). The source material was CD4+ or CD8+ T cells sorted from blood, sampled in a trial of the OX40 agonist ivuxolimab. The TCR originated in an adult with an advanced solid tumor such as melanoma, head and neck, liver or kidney cancer. This sequence joins TRBV19 and TRBJ2-5; TRBD1 is a possible D gene (6 bases). The CDR3 DNA sequence: TGTGCCAGTAGTATAGTCACAGGGTTCCAGTACTTC. This sequence encodes CASSIVTGFQYF.